Below, 8 T cell receptor beta chains from the same sample are listed, as sequenced in a study of CD8 T cells in Susac syndrome. Random hexamers were used to reverse transcribe roughly 0.5 to 1 ug of RNA. TCRdb re-called the immunoSEQ multiplex PCR reads with MiXCR, one entry per CDR3 protein. This table holds about 200,000 distinct CDR3 sequences, over 85% found once. The specimen sequenced was CD4+ T cells from PBMCs. These receptors originate from a human donor in good health.

V gene TRBV29-1 combines with J gene TRBJ2-1; maybe TRBD1 (6 bases). Trimming cost V 6 bases and J 7 bases, with 19 bases left between them. The germline CDR1 and CDR2 sequences are SQVTM and ANQGSEA. This CDR3 has 14 residues. CDR3 nucleotides: TGCAGCGTGGTCGACAGGTTGAGTCCGAATGAGCAGTTCTTC. Its protein is CSVVDRLSPNEQFF.

The rearrangement uses TRBV29-1 and TRBJ1-1, with unresolved D. The CDR3 covers 11 residues. Germline lookup yields CDR1 SQVTM and CDR2 ANQGSEA. Trimming took 7 bases from V and 4 from J, leaving 10 bases between them. For the CDR3, the DNA is TGCAGCGGTGAGGGTGGCACTGAAGCTTTCTTT. This codes for CSGEGGTEAFF.

The chain uses TRBV24-1 and TRBJ2-2, with 9 bases aligning to TRBD1. CDR3 length equals 18 residues. The junction had 11 bases not matched to a gene; V was cut back by 3 bases and J by 4 bases. Germline V lookup: CDR1 KGHDR, CDR2 SFDVKD. DNA of the CDR3: TGTGCCACCAGTGATCCCGGACCGGGACAGGGATTCACCGGGGAGCTGTTTTTT. Translated, it gives CATSDPGPGQGFTGELFF.

The V call is TRBV6-1, the J call TRBJ1-4, with a possible D match to TRBD1 (5 bases). Trimming removed 6 bases from V and 5 bases from J, with 19 bases in between. This CDR3 comprises 16 residues. Germline V gene data show CDR1 as MNHNS and CDR2 as SASEGT. CDR3 amino acids: CASRAPLRRGNEKLFF. As DNA, the CDR3 is TGTGCCAGCAGGGCCCCCCTACGGAGGGGAAATGAAAAACTGTTTTTT.

J is TRBJ2-7 and V is TRBV20-1; D is possibly TRBD2 (5 bases). The length of the CDR3 is 12 residues. Germline CDR1 is DFQATT and CDR2 is SNEGSKA (reference sequence). The V end was cut by 5 bases, the J end by 4 bases, with 12 bases between. The CDR3 sequence is CSAEASRYEQYV. The CDR3 region has the DNA TGCAGTGCTGAGGCTAGCAGGTACGAGCAGTACGTC.

The chain combines TRBV29-1 with TRBJ2-3; no definite D call. The CDR3 is 12 amino acids. V was cut by 7 bases and J by 6 bases, with 14 bases left in between. Germline lookup yields CDR1 SQVTM and CDR2 ANQGSEA. CDR3 DNA: TGCAGCGCCTTGGACGGGCGGGATACGCAGTATTTT. It specifies CSALDGRDTQYF.

CDR3 region: CSARGPGLYTGELFF. In nucleotides, the CDR3 is TGCAGTGCTAGAGGTCCTGGACTGTACACCGGGGAGCTGTTTTTT. This chain links TRBV20-1 with TRBJ2-2; maybe TRBD2 (5 bases). The length of the CDR3 is 15 residues. Germline values: CDR1 DFQATT, CDR2 SNEGSKA (reference sequence). V lost 1 base and J 3 bases, leaving 12 bases between the germline ends.

This chain joins TRBV19 and TRBJ2-5; 7 nucleotides align to TRBD1. CDR3 length equals 16 residues. V was clipped by 5 bases and J by 2 bases; unmatched bases: 11. Germline CDR1 reads LNHDA; CDR2 reads SQIVND (reference sequence). The CDR3, as DNA: TGTGCCAGTAGTGCGACAGGGTTGCCCGGGCAAGAGACCCAGTACTTC. It encodes CASSATGLPGQETQYF.